These 28 T cell receptor beta chains were sequenced from one sample in a study of blood T cell repertoires in COVID-19. Assay used: immunoSEQ multiplex PCR; TCRdb lists only in-frame clones, some missing. The sample contains about 7,000 clones, 80% to 90% of which appear only once. The source material was peripheral blood. These receptors all stem from a man aged 65-85 years with active COVID-19.

V usage is TRBV14 and J usage is TRBJ1-2, with a tentative D call TRBD1 (5 bases). Per germline, CDR1 SGHDN and CDR2 FVKESK. Trimming removed 3 bases at V and 0 bases at J, with 17 bases between. This CDR3 comprises 17 residues. The CDR3 sequence is CASSQSRGGLTNYGYTF. The CDR3 DNA reads TGTGCCAGCAGCCAGTCCCGGGGGGGTTTGACTAACTATGGCTACACCTTC.

This clone was found a few times. The genes are TRBV6-5 and TRBJ2-2; 8 bases line up with TRBD1. From germline, CDR1 is MNHEY and CDR2 SVGAGI. V dropped 5 bases and J dropped 5; count of bases not matched to a gene: 1. The CDR3 has 13 amino acids. The CDR3, as DNA: TGTGCCAGCAGTAGGACAGGGACCGGGGAGCTGTTTTTT. Translating it yields CASSRTGTGELFF.

This sequence joins TRBV7-2 and TRBJ2-1, with 8 nucleotides matching TRBD2. The germline V gene has CDR1 SGHTA and CDR2 FQGNSA. The CDR3 spans 15 residues. The V and J ends lost 4 bases and 5 bases, in that order; junction bases with no gene match: 7. The CDR3 sequence is CASSSLPGGDNEQFF. CDR3 DNA sequence: TGTGCCAGCAGCTCTCTACCGGGGGGGGACAATGAGCAGTTCTTC.

The CDR3 DNA follows: TGTGCCAGCAGCCCCCCCCTGACCAGGGGAGAGACCCAGTACTTC. It codes for CASSPPLTRGETQYF. V is TRBV3-1 (or the pseudogene TRBV3-2) and J is TRBJ2-5; a possible D gene is TRBD1 (6 bases). V lost 4 bases and J lost 4, with 16 bases in between. This CDR3 region has 15 residues. Germline CDR1 is LGHDT and CDR2 is YNNKEL (reference sequence).

This chain connects TRBV19 to TRBJ1-5; D is perhaps TRBD1 (5 bases). The CDR3 covers 12 residues. The V gene's germline CDR1 is LNHDA and CDR2 SQIVND (reference sequence). Trimming took 5 bases from V and 7 from J, leaving 9 bases between them. CDR3 residues: CASSQGTQPQHF. DNA for the CDR3: TGTGCCAGTAGTCAGGGCACCCAGCCCCAGCATTTT.

The CDR3 here is CSASGGASSYEQYF. The CDR3 DNA follows: TGCAGTGCTAGTGGCGGGGCCAGCTCCTACGAGCAGTACTTC. The J gene is TRBJ2-7, the V gene TRBV20-1; D is possibly TRBD2 (6 bases). Germline CDR1 and CDR2: DFQATT and SNEGSKA (reference sequence). The CDR3 totals 14 residues. V dropped 3 bases and J dropped 0 bases, with 12 bases sitting between them.

This clone was seen a handful of times. This sequence joins TRBV19 and TRBJ1-5; no clear D. The CDR3 has 14 residues. From germline, CDR1 is LNHDA and CDR2 SQIVND (reference sequence). The V end lost 4 bases, the J end lost 5 bases, and 12 bases lay between the germline ends. CDR3 DNA sequence: TGTGCCAGTAGTACCTCGGGATCATATCAGCCCCAGCATTTT. This translates into CASSTSGSYQPQHF. Supplemented by reference TRBV19 and TRBJ1-5, the full variable domain reads DGGITQSPKYLFRKEGQNVTLSCEQNLNHDAMYWYRQDPGQGLRLIYYSQIVNDFQKGDIAEGYSVSREKKESFPLTVTSAQKNPTAFYLCASSTSGSYQPQHFGDGTRLSIL.

The chain joins TRBV30 to TRBJ1-6; tentatively, D is TRBD1 (5 bases). Germline V CDR1 and CDR2: GTSNPN, SVGIG (reference sequence). The CDR3 runs 16 residues. Trimming removed 1 base from V and 5 bases from J, with 15 bases in between. CDR3 sequence: CAWSGFGGGNNSPLHF. CDR3 bases: TGTGCCTGGAGTGGTTTTGGGGGGGGTAATAATTCACCCCTCCACTTT.

V gene TRBV6-5 combines with J gene TRBJ1-5, with D possibly being TRBD1 (6 bases). Trimming took 5 bases from V and 5 from J, leaving 13 bases between them. Germline V lookup: CDR1 MNHEY, CDR2 SVGAGI. This CDR3 has 14 amino acids. CDR3 sequence: CASSPDRSYQPQHF. In DNA, the CDR3 is TGTGCCAGCAGTCCCGACAGGTCCTATCAGCCCCAGCATTTT.

This clone was counted between two and nine times. The genes are TRBV3-1 (or the pseudogene TRBV3-2) and TRBJ1-2; D call uncertain. Trimming took off 3 bases at V and 6 bases at J, with 11 bases between the two ends. The CDR3 is made up of 13 amino acids. Germline CDR1 LGHDT, CDR2 YNNKEL (reference sequence). CDR3 sequence reads: CASSHGSTDGYTF. The CDR3 DNA reads as TGTGCCAGCAGCCACGGGTCTACGGATGGCTACACCTTC.

The rearrangement uses TRBV5-6 and TRBJ2-3, with a weak D call TRBD2 (5 bases). The germline V and J ends were trimmed by 5 bases and 0 bases, with 22 bases remaining between them. The CDR3 is 18 amino acids. The germline CDR1 and CDR2 sequences are SGHDT and YYEEEE. In nucleotides, the CDR3 is TGTGCCAGCAGTCGAGAAAGGGAGAACTTCCATAGCACAGATACGCAGTATTTT. Its protein is CASSRERENFHSTDTQYF.

The chain uses TRBV7-6 and TRBJ1-6; D is unclear. There are 15 residues in the CDR3. The V end was cut by 1 base, the J end by 5 bases, with 9 bases between. CDR1 and CDR2 from the germline V gene are SGHVS and FNYEAQ. CDR3 sequence reads: CASSLGEANNSPLHF. The CDR3 DNA sequence: TGTGCCAGCAGCTTAGGAGAAGCTAATAATTCACCCCTCCACTTT. Variable domain in full (rest from reference TRBV7-6 and TRBJ1-6): GAGVSQSPRYKVTKRGQDVALRCDPISGHVSLYWYRQALGQGPEFLTYFNYEAQQDKSGLPNDRFSAERPEGSISTLTIQRTEQRDSAMYRCASSLGEANNSPLHFGNGTRLTVT.

The rearrangement links TRBV6-5 to TRBJ1-5, with a possible D match to TRBD1 (5 bases). The CDR3 is made up of 12 amino acids. Deletions cut 5 bases from V and 5 bases from J, with 7 bases between. CDR1 and CDR2 from the germline V gene are MNHEY and SVGAGI. In DNA form, the CDR3 reads TGTGCCAGCAGTAGCAGGGATCAGCCCCAGCATTTT. Its translation: CASSSRDQPQHF.

The V gene is TRBV10-3, the J gene TRBJ2-7, with D possibly matching TRBD1 (6 bases). The CDR3 spans 11 residues. Trimming removed 4 bases from V and 5 bases from J, with 6 bases in between. CDR1 is ENHRY and CDR2 is SYGVKD in the germline V gene. The CDR3 DNA sequence: TGTGCCATCAGTGGGGGGCACGAGCAGTACTTC. Translated, it gives CAISGGHEQYF.

J is TRBJ2-7 and V is TRBV21-1; TRBD1 is the table's D call, not checked against the DNA. TRBV21-1 is noted as a pseudogene. This CDR3 is built from 16 residues. CDR3 amino acids: CASSKVTPGGNYEQYF. CDR3 bases: TGTGCCAGCAGCAAAGTGACCCCAGGGGGTAACTACGAGCAGTACTTC.

This clone was found once. The rearrangement uses TRBV6-5 and TRBJ1-2; 7 nucleotides agree with TRBD1. CDR3 size: 13 residues. V shed 4 bases, J shed 2 bases, and the junction held 1 base outside the gene matches. CDR1 is MNHEY and CDR2 is SVGAGI in the germline V gene. The CDR3 is CASSSQGNYGYTF. DNA for the CDR3: TGTGCCAGCAGTTCACAGGGGAACTATGGCTACACCTTC.

The chain couples TRBV7-2 to TRBJ2-7; no definite D call. V lost 5 bases and J 3 bases, leaving 5 bases between the germline ends. CDR3 length: 11 residues. Germline V gene sequence: CDR1 SGHTA, CDR2 FQGNSA. The CDR3 DNA is TGTGCCAGCAGCCCTAACTACGAGCAGTACTTC. Translated, it gives CASSPNYEQYF.

This chain connects TRBV6-1 to TRBJ2-5; 9 positions match TRBD1. Germline V gene data show CDR1 as MNHNS and CDR2 as SASEGT. This CDR3 comprises 15 residues. With 3 bases clipped from V and 5 bases from J, the junction kept 7 bases outside the gene matches. Written as DNA, the CDR3 is TGTGCCAGCAGTGAGATAACAGGGGGCTGGGAGACCCAGTACTTC. Translated, it gives CASSEITGGWETQYF.

This chain connects TRBV7-2 to TRBJ1-6, with D possibly matching TRBD1 (6 bases). Trimming cost V 2 bases and J 6 bases, with 8 bases left between them. Germline V lookup: CDR1 SGHTA, CDR2 FQGNSA. This CDR3 comprises 14 residues. This CDR3 reads CASSLLQGNSPLHF. DNA of the CDR3: TGTGCCAGCAGCTTATTACAGGGTAATTCACCCCTCCACTTT.

V and J are TRBV25-1 and TRBJ2-7; TRBD1 agrees at 9 bases. Germline V gives CDR1 MGHDK, CDR2 SYGVNS. J was trimmed by 4 bases and V by 3 bases; bases with no gene match: 7. The CDR3 is made up of 15 amino acids. This chain's CDR3 is CASSEVGDRDYEQYF. In nucleotides, the CDR3 is TGTGCCAGCAGTGAGGTAGGGGACAGGGATTACGAGCAGTACTTC.

This clone was observed a handful of times. The CDR3 sequence is CASSQDTVTEAFF. Written as DNA, the CDR3 is TGTGCCAGCAGCCAAGATACGGTGACTGAAGCTTTCTTT. The chain employs TRBV4-2 and TRBJ1-1, with D uncertain. V lost 0 bases and J lost 5, with 7 bases in between. The CDR3 runs 13 residues. Per the germline V gene, CDR1 is LGHNA and CDR2 is YNFKEQ.

Only one count was recorded for this clone. The chain combines TRBV29-1 with TRBJ1-2, with D possibly matching TRBD1 (6 bases). Germline-derived CDR1 and CDR2 are SQVTM and ANQGSEA. The V and J ends lost 7 bases and 3 bases respectively, with 15 bases between them. The CDR3 totals 13 residues. This CDR3 is CSAIDRSDYGYTF. In DNA form, the CDR3 reads TGCAGCGCTATTGACAGGTCGGACTATGGCTACACCTTC.

The gene calls are TRBV19 and TRBJ1-5; 9 nucleotides agree with TRBD1. This CDR3 is 16 amino acids long. In germline, CDR1 is LNHDA, CDR2 SQIVND (reference sequence). J was trimmed by 0 bases and V by 7 bases; bases with no gene match: 7. In DNA form, the CDR3 reads TGTGCCAGTAATGGGGACAGGGTGTATAGCAATCAGCCCCAGCATTTT. Amino acids: CASNGDRVYSNQPQHF.

CDR3 sequence (DNA): TGTGCCAGCAGTTACTCGACCAGCGGGGGGGCCTACGAGCAGTACTTC. Its protein product is CASSYSTSGGAYEQYF. The V and J genes are TRBV6-2 or TRBV6-3 and TRBJ2-7; 10 bases fit TRBD2. Germline V gives CDR1 MNHEY, CDR2 SVGEGT. The CDR3 sequence is 16 residues long. V was clipped by 0 bases and J by 2 bases; unmatched bases: 4.

The CDR3 DNA reads as TGTGCCAGCAGCTTGGCCAGGGGCCGCGAGCAGTACTTC. Amino acids: CASSLARGREQYF. V is TRBV5-4 and J is TRBJ2-7; maybe TRBD1 (6 bases). Trimming left V 0 bases short and J 6 bases short, with 10 bases between. The CDR3 contains 13 residues. Germline CDR1 SGHNT, CDR2 YYREEE (reference sequence). Supplemented by reference TRBV5-4 and TRBJ2-7, the full variable domain reads ETGVTQSPTHLIKTRGQQVTLRCSSQSGHNTVSWYQQALGQGPQFIFQYYREEENGRGNFPPRFSGLQFPNYSSELNVNALELDDSALYLCASSLARGREQYFGPGTRLTVT.

The chain recombines TRBV6-6 with TRBJ1-6; TRBD1 aligns across 9 bases. The CDR3 covers 14 residues. Germline V lookup: CDR1 MNHNY, CDR2 SVGAGI (reference sequence). Trimming removed 6 bases from V and 10 bases from J; junction bases left unmatched: 7. The CDR3 protein is CASSPDRGGSPLHF. In DNA, the CDR3 is TGTGCCAGCAGCCCAGACAGGGGGGGATCACCCCTCCACTTT.

The V gene is TRBV5-6, the J gene TRBJ2-2; tentative D call: TRBD1 (5 bases). CDR1 and CDR2 from the germline V gene are SGHDT and YYEEEE. The V and J ends lost 4 bases and 6 bases respectively, with 10 bases between them. This CDR3 has 13 residues. The CDR3 sequence is CASSQVGAGELFF. CDR3 sequence (DNA): TGTGCCAGCAGCCAGGTAGGGGCCGGGGAGCTGTTTTTT.

This clone was recorded only once. The chain is built from TRBV27 and TRBJ2-7; 9 nucleotides line up with TRBD2. V trimming: 6 bases; J trimming: 6 bases; junction bases outside the gene matches: 15. The CDR3 covers 16 residues. The germline CDR1 and CDR2 sequences are MNHEY and SMNVEV (reference sequence). CDR3 region: CASSRGLAIKEGEQYF. The CDR3 nucleotides are TGTGCCAGCAGCCGAGGACTAGCGATTAAGGAGGGCGAGCAGTACTTC.